The 2 T cell receptor beta chains reported below all come from one sample, sequenced in a study of cytomegalovirus exposure and HLA in healthy donors. The PCR contained 60 Vbeta and 13 Jbeta primers. The data were produced by immunoSEQ multiplex PCR, yet TCRdb's version contains in-frame clones alone and is incomplete. The sample holds almost 85,000 clones, over 75% seen once. The sequencing sample was made of PBMCs. The source of these receptors is a male donor in good health and CMV-seropositive.

The chain uses TRBV28 and TRBJ2-2, with D tentatively TRBD2 (6 bases). CDR1 is MDHEN and CDR2 is SYDVKM in the germline V gene. Deletions cut 8 bases from V and 7 bases from J, with 14 bases between. This CDR3 spans 13 amino acids. In DNA, the CDR3 is TGTGCCAGCTTTTCTGGGGGAGGCGGGGAGCTGTTTTTT. As protein: CASFSGGGGELFF.

CDR3 DNA: TGTGCCAGCAGCGGACTGGGCGCTGAAAAACTGTTTTTT. This translates into CASSGLGAEKLFF. The rearrangement uses TRBV11-1 and TRBJ1-4; the D is unclear. The V gene lost 5 bases and the J gene lost 7 bases, with 11 bases spanning the gap. From germline, CDR1 is SGHAT and CDR2 FQDESV (reference sequence). The CDR3 is 13 amino acids.